This TCR beta chain was found in a study of shared T cell receptors in the human thymus. Measured with immunoSEQ multiplex PCR; TCRdb has only the in-frame clones, and not every one. In the table there are approximately 660,000 clones, 85% to 90% of which are singletons. This CDR3 is 13 amino acids long. Germline CDR1 reads SGHDT; CDR2 reads YYEEEE. Trimming stripped 0 bases from V and 4 bases from J, with 7 bases between. These records were also assigned to another study, of human thymus T cells. From that second work: Corrective heart surgery yielded the resections from which the thymus tissue came. Apparent skewing of V and J gene usage characterized both thymic and blood repertoires. Related work showed strongly overlapping thymic repertoires across unrelated individuals.

This sequence joins TRBV5-6 and TRBJ1-2, with D maybe TRBD1 (5 bases). Sequences were obtained from thymocytes. The source of this sequence is a boy under two years old with a congenital heart defect. CDR3 sequence reads: CASSLGGGYGYTF. CDR3 coding DNA: TGTGCCAGCAGCTTGGGCGGGGGCTATGGCTACACCTTC.